What follows are 13 T cell receptor beta chains derived from one specimen sequenced in a study of post-analysis software for immune sequencing data. Carried by the TCR beta cDNA libraries were unique molecular identifiers. TCRdb reprocessed the PCR reads with MiXCR, giving one entry per CDR3 protein. The table lists some 370,000 distinct CDR3 sequences, around a third of them singletons. Whole-study findings and limits: The study found TRBV5-6, TRBV5-1 and TRBV20-1 among 4 or 5 TRBV segments more frequent in patients than controls.

Their specific antigens are unknown. The sample comprised blood. These receptors were collected from a girl aged 10-17 years with multiple sclerosis.

The CDR3 sequence: CASSLAGQAQAFF. The CDR3 DNA reads TGTGCCAGCAGCTTAGCGGGGCAGGCGCAAGCTTTCTTT. V and J are TRBV7-2 and TRBJ1-1; D is possibly TRBD1 (5 bases). Trimming stripped 0 bases from V and 9 bases from J, with 11 bases between. The CDR3 sequence is 13 residues long. CDR1 and CDR2 from the germline V gene are SGHTA and FQGNSA.

This clonotype was seen only a few times. The V and J genes are TRBV18 and TRBJ1-1; D remains ambiguous. V lost 2 bases, J lost 10 bases, and 14 bases lay in between. The germline V gene encodes CDR1 KGHSH and CDR2 LQKENI. This CDR3 has 13 residues. This chain's CDR3 is CASSPGKAEAAFF. In nucleotides, the CDR3 is TGTGCCAGCTCACCAGGGAAGGCCGAGGCAGCTTTCTTT. The full variable domain, rest sourced from reference TRBV18 and TRBJ1-1, is NAGVMQNPRHLVRRRGQEARLRCSPMKGHSHVYWYRQLPEEGLKFMVYLQKENIIDESGMPKERFSAEFPKEGPSILRIQQVVRGDSAAYFCASSPGKAEAAFFGQGTRLTVV.

The rearrangement uses TRBV4-1 and TRBJ2-5; D perhaps matches TRBD1 (5 bases). The germline V gene has CDR1 MGHRA and CDR2 YSYEKL. The ends were cut back, 0 bases at V and 1 base at J, with 12 bases in the middle. This CDR3 has 16 residues. The CDR3, as DNA: TGCGCCAGCAGCCAAGATGTAGGGCAGGGCCAAGAGACCCAGTACTTC. It specifies CASSQDVGQGQETQYF.

This clonotype was seen more than once but under ten times. This sequence joins TRBV7-6 and TRBJ2-3; D remains ambiguous. CDR3 size: 14 residues. Germline V gives CDR1 SGHVS, CDR2 FNYEAQ. Trimming took off 2 bases at V and 1 base at J, with 7 bases between the two ends. The CDR3 coding sequence is TGTGCCAGCAGCTTACTAGGTGGCACAGATACGCAGTATTTT. It specifies CASSLLGGTDTQYF.

The chain couples TRBV27 to TRBJ2-3; TRBD2 matches 8 bases. Per the germline V gene, CDR1 is MNHEY and CDR2 is SMNVEV (reference sequence). The CDR3 totals 16 residues. V gave up 5 bases and J gave up 3 bases; unmatched junction bases: 10. The CDR3 sequence: CASSPLLQRGTDTQYF. The CDR3 DNA is TGTGCCAGCAGTCCTCTTCTCCAGCGGGGGACAGATACGCAGTATTTT.

This rearrangement joins TRBV6-5 to TRBJ1-1, with a weak D call TRBD1 (6 bases). Trimming took 5 bases from V and 0 from J, leaving 13 bases between them. Germline assignment: CDR1 MNHEY and CDR2 SVGAGI. The CDR3 is made up of 15 amino acids. The chain's CDR3 is CASSPSQGMNTEAFF. The CDR3 nucleotides read TGTGCCAGCAGTCCCAGCCAGGGGATGAACACTGAAGCTTTCTTT.

The genes are TRBV4-1 and TRBJ2-7, with 12 bases lining up with TRBD2. After removal of 3 bases from V and 12 bases from J, the junction contained 9 bases not matched to a gene. There are 14 residues in the CDR3. CDR1 MGHRA and CDR2 YSYEKL come from the germline V gene. The CDR3 DNA reads as TGCGCCAGCAGCCACCGGTGGACTAGCGGGGACAGGTACTTC. It yields the protein CASSHRWTSGDRYF.

This clonotype appeared a few times. V is TRBV6-6 and J is TRBJ2-7; D could derive from TRBD1 or TRBD2 (6 bases each). The CDR3 sequence is 14 residues long. Germline V gene sequence: CDR1 MNHNY, CDR2 SVGAGI (reference sequence). V was trimmed by 7 bases and J by 0 bases, leaving 13 bases between them. CDR3 sequence reads: CASNNGGHSYEQYF. DNA of the CDR3: TGTGCCAGCAATAATGGGGGGCACTCCTACGAGCAGTACTTC.

This clonotype was seen many times. In DNA, the CDR3 is TGTGCCAGCAGACCTGGGGGACCCGAGGGAGAGACCCAGTACTTC. It is translated as CASRPGGPEGETQYF. V gene TRBV28 combines with J gene TRBJ2-5, with D tentatively TRBD1 or TRBD2 (5 bases each). Deletions cut 6 bases from V and 4 bases from J, with 18 bases between. Germline V lookup: CDR1 MDHEN, CDR2 SYDVKM. This CDR3 region has 15 residues. The full variable domain, completed using reference TRBV28 and TRBJ2-5, is DVKVTQSSRYLVKRTGEKVFLECVQDMDHENMFWYRQDPGLGLRLIYFSYDVKMKEKGDIPEGYSVSREKKERFSLILESASTNQTSMYLCASRPGGPEGETQYFGPGTRLLVL.

This clonotype was detected many times. V gene TRBV5-1 combines with J gene TRBJ2-1; maybe TRBD2 (5 bases). V lost 0 bases and J 0 bases, leaving 10 bases between the germline ends. CDR1 and CDR2 (germline): SGHRS, YFSETQ. The CDR3 consists of 16 residues. In DNA form, the CDR3 reads TGCGCCAGCAGCTTGGTGGCGGGTATCTCCTACAATGAGCAGTTCTTC. This gives the protein CASSLVAGISYNEQFF.

The chain recombines TRBV3-1 with TRBJ1-4, with a weak D call TRBD1 (5 bases). Germline V gene data show CDR1 as LGHDT and CDR2 as YNNKEL (reference sequence). V dropped 3 bases and J dropped 6 bases, with 11 bases sitting between them. The length of the CDR3 is 14 residues. CDR3 coding DNA: TGTGCCAGCAGCCACATGGGGGAGGATGAAAAACTGTTTTTT. Protein product: CASSHMGEDEKLFF.

The chain employs TRBV6-5 and TRBJ1-5, with D unclear. Trimming shortened V by 6 bases and J by 2 bases, and 11 bases separated the two germline ends. The CDR3 runs 14 residues. Germline V CDR1 and CDR2: MNHEY, SVGAGI. DNA for the CDR3: TGTGCCAGCAGAGAGGGTCGGGGCAATCAGCCCCAGCATTTT. Protein: CASREGRGNQPQHF.

This clonotype has a count of ten or more. The gene calls are TRBV4-3 and TRBJ2-5; D possibly uses TRBD1 or TRBD2 (6 bases each). Trimming left V 1 base short and J 2 bases short, with 26 bases between. This CDR3 is 20 amino acids long. Germline CDR1 reads LGHNA; CDR2 reads YSLEER. This chain's CDR3 is CASSQGQDSRRDTRQETQYF. DNA of the CDR3: TGCGCCAGCAGCCAAGGGCAAGACTCCCGGCGGGACACGCGTCAAGAGACCCAGTACTTC.